This T cell receptor beta chain originates from a study of T and B cells in COVID-19 patients (dated by TCRdb to the early 2020s). Background on the whole study: Using TRB and IGH repertoire sequencing of peripheral blood, the study characterized adaptive immunity in COVID-19 patients who had active infection or had recovered. A median age of approximately 35 years was recorded in the recovered cohort versus roughly 67 years in the active-infection cohort. Comorbidities linked to unfavorable COVID-19 outcome were present in about 90% of the 20 patients in the active-infection cohort. As many as 9 follow-up blood samples were taken per patient, and some of the samples covered different disease stages within the same individual. The TCR and BCR sequence repository comprised over 35 patients and 70 or so time points, with over 7 million TCR sequences analysed. Two patients were in both the active and recovered cohorts because samples existed from active disease and from after recovery. Of the roughly 20 patients in the active-infection cohort, about a dozen were critically ill and needed mechanical ventilation or ECMO. A recovered cohort comprised some 18 patients contributing about 22 samples, mostly after mild to moderate COVID-19 managed as outpatients. An age-matched reference group of some 40 healthy donors negative for COVID-19 antibodies was used as the comparison for repertoire analyses. Paper-wide results and their limitations: The cohort was judged too small for assessing how HLA contributes to COVID-19 susceptibility or severity. Specific T cell subsets (CD4+/Treg/CD8+) and sorted SARS-CoV-2-responsive or tetramer+ T cells had not yet been sequenced, and the corresponding sequencing experiments were ongoing. The reported TCR clusters were said to need prospective validation before any clinical use. Few blood samples were available from mildly ill patients while symptoms were present, and early samples from severe cases were likewise scarce. A total of 2,331 TCR clusters were exclusive to the recovered cohort, and 25 to 40 of those clusters were low-pGen clusters. During active COVID-19 the TRB repertoires were highly clonal, but at recovery diversity and richness rose above the levels seen in healthy donors. TRBV/TRBJ gene usage was reported as strongly skewed in patients with COVID-19.

TRB repertoires were amplified from about 260-540 ng of genomic DNA extracted from blood. The sequencer was an Illumina MiSeq. Multiplex PCR with BIOMED2 TRB-A/B primer pools was used to amplify the TRB rearrangements. Illumina-compatible adapters and 7-nucleotide sample barcodes were attached to the amplicons through two consecutive PCRs. Phusion HS II polymerase was used for all library PCRs. The amplicons were purified from gel with the NucleoSpin Gel and PCR Clean-up kit, measured on Qubit, and combined at roughly 4 nM. Before Illumina next-generation sequencing, the quality of the amplicon pool was assessed on an Agilent 2100 Bioanalyzer. The authors' analysis ran thus. TRB rearrangements were annotated with MiXCR 3.0.8 using the default MiXCR reference library. Non-productive reads and sequences with fewer than 2 reads were excluded, and each unique CDR3 nucleotide sequence counted as one clone. Clonality, diversity, richness and V-J gene usage were calculated in R 3.5.1. GLIPH2 was used for TCR clustering by CDR3 similarity, and generation probabilities were calculated by OLGA. GLIPH2 clusters were kept only if they contained at least four unique TCR clonotypes found in at least three individuals. TCRdb cleaned the public reads at Q25 with fastp, built clones with MiXCR and kept in-frame beta chains. When rows share a CDR3 protein, they turn into one entry using the most common DNA and genes. V and J calls and clone size were set by TCRdb, not the authors. The sample includes approximately 8,100 distinct CDR3 sequences, with under 30% observed a single time. The ten biggest clones cover approximately 15% of the sample.

From the cysteine up to the phenylalanine, the CDR3 has a length of 15 residues. Just the 45-base CDR3 DNA is kept, in frame starting at base 1. V loses 3 bases, J loses 4 bases, and the germline ends lie 10 bases apart. According to the germline V gene (reference sequence), CDR1 reads LNHDA and CDR2 reads SQIVND. Judged by its sample share, this clonotype qualifies as medium-sized (0.01 to 0.1%). The antigen this receptor binds is unknown. Base-call qualities are not available, and no considerably larger clone is one nucleotide away. Recombination joined TRBV19 with TRBJ2-6; perhaps TRBD2 is the D gene, with 5 bases matching. The clonotype originates from a human donor with active COVID-19. Sequenced input: blood. The CDR3 here reads CASSIIRGGANVLTF. DNA sequence: TGTGCCAGTAGTATCATCCGGGGAGGGGCCAACGTCCTGACTTTC.